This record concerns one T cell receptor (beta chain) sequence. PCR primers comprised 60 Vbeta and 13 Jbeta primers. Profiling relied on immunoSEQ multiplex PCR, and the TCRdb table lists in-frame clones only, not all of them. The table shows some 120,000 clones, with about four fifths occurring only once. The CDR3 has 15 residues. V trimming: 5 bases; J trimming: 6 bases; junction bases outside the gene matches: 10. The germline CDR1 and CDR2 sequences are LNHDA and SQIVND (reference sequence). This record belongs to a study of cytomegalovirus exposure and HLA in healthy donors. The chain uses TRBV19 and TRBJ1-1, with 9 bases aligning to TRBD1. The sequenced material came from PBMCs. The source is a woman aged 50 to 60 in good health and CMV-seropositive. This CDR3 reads CASSSRGTGRAEAFF. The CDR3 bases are TGTGCCAGTAGTTCCCGTGGGACAGGGAGGGCTGAAGCTTTCTTT.